The source of this T cell receptor (beta chain) is a study of OX40 agonist ivuxolimab in advanced cancers. Notes on the study in general: It was also the case that some nonresponders had low normalized T-cell clonal expansion.

Of note for this clone: Its antigen is undetermined.

This CDR3 region has 14 residues. Germline V gene data show CDR1 as MNHEY and CDR2 as SMNVEV (reference sequence). V was trimmed by 3 bases and J by 4 bases, leaving 13 bases between them. Sequencing used immunoSEQ multiplex PCR; TCRdb keeps in-frame clones, though not all of them. The sample lists about 12,000 clones; approximately 80% were seen once. Cycle 7 day 1, cycle 4 day 1, and baseline were the timepoints at which blood was sampled. The sequencing used CD4+ or CD8+ T cells sorted from blood, collected in a trial of the OX40 agonist ivuxolimab. This receptor was obtained from an adult with an advanced solid tumor such as melanoma, head and neck, liver or kidney cancer. The chain combines TRBV27 with TRBJ2-7; D is tentatively TRBD1 or TRBD2 (7 bases each). The CDR3 DNA reads TGTGCCAGCAGTTTCAGGGGGAGGGTGTACGAGCAGTACTTC. Translation: CASSFRGRVYEQYF.